This T cell receptor beta chain came from a study of CD8+CD57+ T cells in acquired aplastic anemia. Study-wide background: The average for DNA from sorted CD4+ and CD8+ cells was roughly 3 ug. Study-wide findings and caveats: Statistical testing detected no significant gap in CD8+ Simpson's diversity between patients and controls. Both patients and controls carried the same twenty-nine CD8+ CDR3 sequences.

The use of genomic DNA as template underpinned the TCR beta VDJ and CDR3 profiling. TCRdb fed the reads into MiXCR, producing one record per CDR3 protein. This sample has approximately 220,000 distinct CDR3 sequences, with around 45% found just once. The sequenced patients had an expansion of CD8+CD57+ cells seen by flow cytometry. V was cut by 4 bases and J by 4 bases, with 21 bases left in between. Per the germline V gene, CDR1 is LGHNA and CDR2 is YNFKEQ. The CDR3 runs 17 residues. There are many counts of this clonotype. The antigen remains unidentified. This clonotype was obtained from a human donor with aplastic anemia. This chain connects TRBV4-2 to TRBJ2-3; no clear D. Specimen: sorted CD4+, CD8+, or CD8+CD57+ T cells (not recorded which) from PBMCs. The CDR3 DNA follows: TGTGCCAGCAGCCTGCGAGGAGTCGGTGCCGTCCCAGATACGCAGTATTTT. Residues: CASSLRGVGAVPDTQYF.